Each of the 30 T cell receptor beta chains below was sequenced from the same sample in a study of T-cell memory formation after mild COVID-19. TCRdb re-derived calls from the 5' RACE reads in MiXCR, one entry per CDR3 protein. The sample lists 300,000 to 400,000 distinct CDR3 sequences, less than 20% occurring once. The specimen sequenced was PBMCs or a T cell subset sorted from them (not recorded which). The receptors were gathered from a man aged 18 to 30 who had mild COVID-19 (a few samples of this study predate the infection). Cell type and time point are not known.

This clonotype was seen repeatedly, ten times or more. The chain carries TRBV5-1 and TRBJ1-2; D is perhaps TRBD1 (6 bases). The V end lost 2 bases, the J end lost 6 bases, and 14 bases lay between the germline ends. The CDR3 runs to 14 residues. The germline CDR1 and CDR2 sequences are SGHRS and YFSETQ. CDR3 in amino acids: CASSFSDGQHGYTF. CDR3 DNA: TGCGCCAGCAGCTTTAGTGACGGACAGCATGGCTACACCTTC.

The rearrangement uses TRBV20-1 and TRBJ2-3; 8 nucleotides match TRBD1. Germline-derived CDR1 and CDR2 are DFQATT and SNEGSKA (reference sequence). Trimming at V came to 2 bases and at J to 4 bases, leaving 17 bases not matched to a gene. There are 18 residues in the CDR3. Written as DNA, the CDR3 is TGCAGTGCTAGACTCCGGAGGACAGGGAGAGGGTGCGCAGATACGCAGTATTTT. Encoded protein: CSARLRRTGRGCADTQYF.

This clonotype has only a few counts. The chain combines TRBV11-2 with TRBJ2-7; 8 bases align to TRBD1. Per the germline V gene, CDR1 is SGHAT and CDR2 is FQNNGV. The CDR3 has 14 residues. Trimming at V came to 4 bases and at J to 5 bases, leaving 7 bases not matched to a gene. The DNA of the CDR3 is TGTGCCAGCAGCTCAGTCAGGGGGCGGAACGAGCAGTACGTC. Its protein product is CASSSVRGRNEQYV.

The rearrangement joins TRBV6-4 to TRBJ2-3; 7 nucleotides agree with TRBD2. CDR1 and CDR2 from the germline V gene are MRHNA and SNTAGT. Trimming at V came to 5 bases and at J to 1 base, leaving 3 bases not matched to a gene. The CDR3 sequence is 14 residues long. The CDR3 region is CASSRSGGTDTQYF. The CDR3 coding sequence is TGTGCCAGCAGTAGAAGCGGGGGCACAGATACGCAGTATTTT.

The chain couples TRBV6-5 to TRBJ1-2; D might be TRBD1 (6 bases). Germline loops: CDR1 MNHEY, CDR2 SVGAGI. CDR3 length: 12 amino acids. With 1 base removed from V and 9 bases from J, the gap between germline ends came to 9 bases. The CDR3 is CASSYLGASYTF. The CDR3 bases are TGTGCCAGCAGTTACTTGGGGGCCAGCTACACCTTC.

V is TRBV2 and J is TRBJ2-5; D could derive from TRBD1 or TRBD2 (5 bases each). This CDR3 is 15 amino acids long. V shed 7 bases and J shed 5 bases, with 20 bases lying between them. Looked up from germline, CDR1 is SNHLY and CDR2 is FYNNEI. The DNA for the CDR3 is TGTGCCAGCACCCTAAACGGGGCAGCTCTGGAGACCCAGTACTTC. Translated: CASTLNGAALETQYF.

This clonotype came up a few times. The chain couples TRBV5-6 to TRBJ2-5; TRBD1 might be the D (6 bases). Germline loops: CDR1 SGHDT, CDR2 YYEEEE. V was clipped by 0 bases and J by 4 bases, with 10 bases between them. The CDR3 is 14 residues long. CDR3 protein: CASSLGTEGETQYF. The DNA for the CDR3 is TGTGCCAGCAGCTTGGGGACAGAAGGAGAGACCCAGTACTTC.

This clonotype was seen a handful of times. The chain is built from TRBV12-3 or TRBV12-4 and TRBJ1-5, with TRBD1 identical over 8 bases. The CDR3 extends over 15 amino acids. Germline trimming cut 3 bases from V and 7 bases from J; bases unmatched to any gene: 8. The CDR3 is CASSLRGQEGQPQHF. For the CDR3, the DNA is TGTGCCAGCAGTTTGAGGGGACAGGAGGGACAGCCCCAGCATTTT.

V usage is TRBV18 and J usage is TRBJ2-5; D may be TRBD1 (6 bases). The CDR3 sequence is 14 residues long. The V gene lost 3 bases and the J gene lost 1 base, with 9 bases spanning the gap. In germline, CDR1 is KGHSH, CDR2 LQKENI. CDR3 sequence (DNA): TGTGCCAGCTCACCGGTGGACAGCCAAGAGACCCAGTACTTC. Translation gives CASSPVDSQETQYF.

V and J are TRBV5-4 and TRBJ2-5, with a tentative D call TRBD1 (6 bases). Germline V gene lookup returns CDR1 SGHNT and CDR2 YYREEE (reference sequence). The CDR3 covers 16 residues. V was pared by 3 bases and J by 2 bases, with 17 bases between. As DNA, the CDR3 is TGTGCCAGCAGCTCTTCTTTGGGGGCCCTTCAAGAGACCCAGTACTTC. This gives the protein CASSSSLGALQETQYF. The whole variable domain, filled in from reference TRBV5-4 and TRBJ2-5, reads ETGVTQSPTHLIKTRGQQVTLRCSSQSGHNTVSWYQQALGQGPQFIFQYYREEENGRGNFPPRFSGLQFPNYSSELNVNALELDDSALYLCASSSSLGALQETQYFGPGTRLLVL.

The chain is built from TRBV7-8 and TRBJ1-6; D is unclear. Germline assignment: CDR1 SGHVS and CDR2 FQNEAQ. The CDR3 has 16 residues. The V and J ends lost 6 bases and 9 bases respectively, with 21 bases between them. CDR3 in amino acids: CASRSKRAAGGSPLHF. The CDR3 DNA reads TGTGCCAGCAGATCGAAAAGGGCGGCGGGCGGTTCACCCCTCCACTTT.

The chain employs TRBV28 and TRBJ2-3, with 12 bases identical to TRBD2. Germline CDR1 reads MDHEN; CDR2 reads SYDVKM. After removal of 2 bases from V and 6 bases from J, the junction contained 9 bases not matched to a gene. This CDR3 has 17 amino acids. In nucleotides, the CDR3 is TGTGCCAGCAGTTTAGGAGCTAGCGGGGGGGCCTTGGATACGCAGTATTTT. It codes for CASSLGASGGALDTQYF.

The table lists this clonotype with a few counts. V is TRBV25-1 and J is TRBJ1-5; 11 bases align to TRBD1. Looked up from germline, CDR1 is MGHDK and CDR2 is SYGVNS. The CDR3 length is 15 residues. Trimming removed 6 bases from V and 3 bases from J; junction bases left unmatched: 4. The CDR3 sequence: CASRWTGGLNQPQHF. CDR3 nucleotide sequence: TGTGCCAGCAGATGGACAGGGGGCCTCAATCAGCCCCAGCATTTT.

This clonotype was recorded at least ten times. The chain recombines TRBV20-1 with TRBJ2-3; 13 nucleotides match TRBD2. Germline V gene data show CDR1 as DFQATT and CDR2 as SNEGSKA (reference sequence). V shed 6 bases, J shed 3 bases, and the junction held 12 bases outside the gene matches. The CDR3 extends over 17 amino acids. CDR3 region: CSATTSGGPLVTDTQYF. CDR3 nucleotide sequence: TGCAGTGCGACGACTAGCGGGGGGCCCCTTGTTACAGATACGCAGTATTTT.

This clonotype was detected a few times. V and J are TRBV6-5 and TRBJ2-1, with 11 positions matching TRBD2. Germline trimming cut 2 bases from V and 3 bases from J; bases unmatched to any gene: 6. The CDR3 runs 17 residues. The germline V gene has CDR1 MNHEY and CDR2 SVGAGI. The CDR3 spells CASSYTMTSGDYNEQFF. The CDR3 DNA reads as TGTGCCAGCAGTTACACGATGACTAGCGGGGACTACAATGAGCAGTTCTTC.

There are many counts of this clonotype. The V gene is TRBV5-5, the J gene TRBJ2-5; D is unclear. Trimming removed 4 bases from V and 5 bases from J, with 12 bases in between. Per germline, CDR1 SGHKS and CDR2 YYEKEE (reference sequence). The CDR3 sequence is 13 residues long. The CDR3 DNA is TGTGCCAGCAGCCCAGGCTGGGGTGAGACCCAGTACTTC. Its protein product is CASSPGWGETQYF.

This clonotype was detected ten times or more. The CDR3 spells CASSLVAFGTGELFF. As DNA, the CDR3 is TGTGCCAGCAGCTTAGTCGCTTTTGGCACCGGGGAGCTGTTTTTT. The chain carries TRBV11-2 and TRBJ2-2; no firm D call. Trimming pared 1 base from V and 4 bases from J, leaving 10 bases between. Germline CDR1 is SGHAT and CDR2 is FQNNGV. The CDR3 extends over 15 amino acids.

V is TRBV7-2 and J is TRBJ1-1, with 8 bases lining up with TRBD1. Germline V gene sequence: CDR1 SGHTA, CDR2 FQGNSA. The junction had 7 bases not matched to a gene; V was cut back by 5 bases and J by 2 bases. The CDR3 runs 15 residues. This CDR3 reads CASSPGQGRNTEAFF. Written as DNA, the CDR3 is TGTGCCAGCAGCCCTGGACAGGGTCGTAACACTGAAGCTTTCTTT.

In this sample, this clonotype turned up a few times. The gene calls are TRBV7-3 and TRBJ2-1; the D gene is possibly TRBD1 (5 bases). V lost 6 bases, J lost 2 bases, and 17 bases lay in between. The CDR3 is made up of 16 amino acids. Germline V gives CDR1 SGHTA, CDR2 FQGTGA. The CDR3 sequence: CASSPQLGAPYNEQFF. The DNA for the CDR3 is TGTGCCAGCAGTCCGCAGTTAGGGGCCCCCTACAATGAGCAGTTCTTC.

The chain uses TRBV12-3 or TRBV12-4 and TRBJ2-5; 14 nucleotides align to TRBD2. The V segment lost 6 bases and the J segment 7 bases; nucleotides outside the gene matches: 4. The CDR3 has 14 residues. The CDR3 DNA reads as TGTGCCAGCAGGCCGACTAGCGGGGGGGGGACCCAGTACTTC. It translates to CASRPTSGGGTQYF.

This clonotype came up a few times. The V gene is TRBV7-9, the J gene TRBJ1-5; D is ambiguous. Germline V gene lookup returns CDR1 SEHNR and CDR2 FQNEAQ (reference sequence). The length of the CDR3 is 16 residues. The V and J ends lost 3 bases and 0 bases respectively, with 12 bases between them. CDR3 sequence reads: CASSFDGSRSNQPQHF. For the CDR3, the DNA is TGTGCCAGCAGCTTTGACGGGTCCCGTAGCAATCAGCCCCAGCATTTT.

This clonotype was seen only a few times. This chain links TRBV27 with TRBJ2-3; a weak D match, TRBD1 (5 bases). CDR1 is MNHEY and CDR2 is SMNVEV in the germline V gene (reference sequence). V was clipped by 3 bases and J by 2 bases, with 12 bases between them. The CDR3 length is 15 residues. The DNA for the CDR3 is TGTGCCAGCAGTTTTCGTAGGGGCCCCACAGATACGCAGTATTTT. Protein sequence: CASSFRRGPTDTQYF.

This clonotype appeared once. The CDR3 loop reads CAWSVRGAEAFF. CDR3 DNA sequence: TGTGCCTGGAGTGTACGGGGAGCTGAAGCTTTCTTT. The chain recombines TRBV30 with TRBJ1-1; D is unresolved. The V and J ends lost 0 bases and 6 bases respectively, with 8 bases between them. The germline CDR1 and CDR2 sequences are GTSNPN and SVGIG (reference sequence). The CDR3 is 12 residues long.

V gene TRBV5-1 combines with J gene TRBJ2-3; D may be TRBD2 (7 bases). CDR1 SGHRS and CDR2 YFSETQ come from the germline V gene. Trimming left V 4 bases short and J 1 base short, with 16 bases between. This CDR3 has 16 amino acids. The CDR3 here is CASSPTVRGRTDTQYF. In DNA, the CDR3 is TGCGCCAGCAGCCCCACCGTGCGGGGGCGCACAGATACGCAGTATTTT.

The CDR3 DNA sequence: TGTGCCAGCAGCTTACGACAGGGGGCAACGGCAAGCTATGGCTACACCTTC. It specifies CASSLRQGATASYGYTF. J is TRBJ1-2 and V is TRBV11-2; TRBD1 matches 10 bases. The trim removed 2 bases at V and 4 bases at J, leaving 10 bases unmatched. The CDR3 is 17 residues long. From germline, CDR1 is SGHAT and CDR2 FQNNGV.

This sequence joins TRBV20-1 and TRBJ2-6; 9 nucleotides match TRBD1. The CDR3 spans 17 residues. Per the germline V gene, CDR1 is DFQATT and CDR2 is SNEGSKA (reference sequence). With V trimmed by 4 bases and J by 1 base, 8 bases remained unmatched. This chain's CDR3 is CSATGTGILSGANVLTF. CDR3 bases: TGCAGTGCTACCGGGACAGGGATATTGTCTGGGGCCAACGTCCTGACTTTC.

This clonotype turned up a few times. This chain links TRBV7-2 with TRBJ2-4; D not certain. Trimming stripped 5 bases from V and 0 bases from J, with 8 bases between. CDR1 and CDR2 (germline): SGHTA, FQGNSA. The CDR3 runs to 14 residues. CDR3 nucleotide sequence: TGTGCCAGCAGCCGAGAAATAGCCAAAAACATTCAGTACTTC. Translated, it gives CASSREIAKNIQYF.

The chain employs TRBV12-3 or TRBV12-4 and TRBJ2-7; D ambiguous. This CDR3 region has 14 residues. Trimming shortened V by 3 bases and J by 2 bases, and 11 bases separated the two germline ends. The CDR3 DNA follows: TGTGCCAGCAGTTTCGCCGGTAATCCCTACGAGCAGTACTTC. Residues: CASSFAGNPYEQYF.

This clonotype was detected only once. A much more abundant neighbour one base away suggests this may be a read error. The conserved final phenylalanine or tryptophan is absent from the CDR3, which likely points to a read error. The chain combines TRBV4-3 with TRBJ2-7, with D unclear. The CDR3 consists of 14 residues. Germline-derived CDR1 and CDR2 are LGHNA and YSLEER. V gave up 0 bases and J gave up 3 bases, with 9 bases separating them. As DNA, the CDR3 is TGCGCCAGCAGCCAAGATCTTGGAGACTACGAGCAGTACTAC. Amino acid sequence: CASSQDLGDYEQYY.

The V call is TRBV5-1, the J call TRBJ2-5; 9 bases match TRBD1. After removal of 0 bases from V and 0 bases from J, the junction contained 3 bases not matched to a gene. The V gene's germline CDR1 is SGHRS and CDR2 YFSETQ. The CDR3 runs to 16 residues. CDR3 sequence reads: CASSLAGTGYQETQYF. The CDR3 DNA reads TGCGCCAGCAGCTTGGCCGGGACAGGGTACCAAGAGACCCAGTACTTC. Based on the CDR3 plus reference TRBV5-1 and TRBJ2-5, the full variable domain is KAGVTQTPRYLIKTRGQQVTLSCSPISGHRSVSWYQQTPGQGLQFLFEYFSETQRNKGNFPGRFSGRQFSNSRSEMNVSTLELGDSALYLCASSLAGTGYQETQYFGPGTRLLVL.